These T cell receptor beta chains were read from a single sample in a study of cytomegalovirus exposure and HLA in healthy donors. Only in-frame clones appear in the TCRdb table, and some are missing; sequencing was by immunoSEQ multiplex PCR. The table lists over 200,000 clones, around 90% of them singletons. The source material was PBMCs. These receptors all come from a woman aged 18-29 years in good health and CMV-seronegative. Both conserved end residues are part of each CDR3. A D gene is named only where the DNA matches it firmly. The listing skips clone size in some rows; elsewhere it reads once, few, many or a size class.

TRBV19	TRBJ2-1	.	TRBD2	TGTGCCAGTAGTCAGGCTAGCGGGGGATTTGAGCAGTTCTTC	CASSQASGGFEQFF
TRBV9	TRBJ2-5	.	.	TGTGCCAGCAGCGGGGGCCTCCAAGAGACCCAGTACTTC	CASSGGLQETQYF
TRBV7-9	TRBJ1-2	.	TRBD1	TGTGCCAGCAGCAAACCGGGACAGGGTTATGGCTACACCTTC	CASSKPGQGYGYTF
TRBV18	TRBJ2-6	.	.	TGTGCCAGCTCACCACCGGCAGGCTCTGGGGCCAACGTCCTGACTTTC	CASSPPAGSGANVLTF
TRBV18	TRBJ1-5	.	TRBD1	TGTGCCAGCTCACCATTTCGGGCCGGGACAGGGGGTGATCAGCCCCAGCATTTT	CASSPFRAGTGGDQPQHF
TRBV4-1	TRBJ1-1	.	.	TGCGCCAGCAGCCAGGGTGACAGAACTGAAGCTTTCTTT	CASSQGDRTEAFF
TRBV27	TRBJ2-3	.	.	TGTGCCAGCAGTTTCTTCGCTAGTTTCGATACGCAGTATTTT	CASSFFASFDTQYF
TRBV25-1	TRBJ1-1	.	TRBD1	TGTGCCAGCAGTGATACTACAGGGGGGGACACTGAAGCTTTCTTT	CASSDTTGGDTEAFF
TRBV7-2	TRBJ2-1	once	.	TGTGCCAGCAGCGTAACAGGCTTTACCCAGGGGTTCTTC	CASSVTGFTQGFF
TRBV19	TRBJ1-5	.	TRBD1	TGTGCCAGTAGTATAGCTGACAGGGGCGATCAGCCCCAGCATTTT	CASSIADRGDQPQHF
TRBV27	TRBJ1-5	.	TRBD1	TGTGCCAGCAGACCCACGACAGGGGGAAATCAGCCCCAGCATTTT	CASRPTTGGNQPQHF
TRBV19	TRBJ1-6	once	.	TGTGCCAGTAGTCCACTCGGCCGGACAGACAATTCACCCCTCCACTTT	CASSPLGRTDNSPLHF
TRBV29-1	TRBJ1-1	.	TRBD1	TGCAGCGCCTGGACAGGGGGTGGCACTGAAGCTTTCTTT	CSAWTGGGTEAFF
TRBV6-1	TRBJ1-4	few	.	TGTGCCAGCAGTGAAGATGAGTCAACTAATGAAAAACTGTTTTTT	CASSEDESTNEKLFF
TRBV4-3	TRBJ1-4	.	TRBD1	TGCGCCAGCAGCCAACAGGGGGATGAAAAACTGTTTTTT	CASSQQGDEKLFF
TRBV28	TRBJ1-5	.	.	TGTGCCAGCAGTAAGAGTCAGGTCCAGCCCCAGCATTTT	CASSKSQVQPQHF
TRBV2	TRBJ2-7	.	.	TGTGCCATCCAGAGGGGGACCTACGAGCAGTACTTC	CAIQRGTYEQYF
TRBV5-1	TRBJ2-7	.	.	TGCGCCAGCAGCGACCTAGGGACTGCCTCCTACGAGCAGTACTTC	CASSDLGTASYEQYF
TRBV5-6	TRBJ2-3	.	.	TGTGCCAGCAGCTTGGTTGGGCGGGGTGGAACAGATACGCAGTATTTT	CASSLVGRGGTDTQYF
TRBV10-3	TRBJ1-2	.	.	TGTGCCATCAGTGAGTTAAGGGGAGGCTCCTATGGCTACACCTTC	CAISELRGGSYGYTF
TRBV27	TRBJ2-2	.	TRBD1	TGTGCCAGCAATGGACAGGGAAGGGGAGTCGGGGAGCTGTTTTTT	CASNGQGRGVGELFF
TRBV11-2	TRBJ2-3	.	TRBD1	TGTGCCAGCACCAGGGACAGGGGAACAGATACGCAGTATTTT	CASTRDRGTDTQYF
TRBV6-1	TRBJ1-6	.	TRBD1	TGTGCCAGCAGCTTACAGGGGGCTGATTCACCCCTCCACTTT	CASSLQGADSPLHF
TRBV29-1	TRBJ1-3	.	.	TGCAGCGTTGAGAACGGAGGGACTGGAAACACCATATATTTT	CSVENGGTGNTIYF
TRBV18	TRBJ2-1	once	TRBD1	TGTGCCAGCTCACCTGGGACAGCATCCTACAATGAGCAGTTCTTC	CASSPGTASYNEQFF
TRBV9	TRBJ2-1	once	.	TGTGCCAGCAGCGCGTACACACAGAGTAATGAGCAGTTCTTC	CASSAYTQSNEQFF
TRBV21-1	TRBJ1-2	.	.	TGTGCCAGCACCGAGGGACAGGGGGCATGTGGCTACACCTTC	CASTEGQGACGYTF
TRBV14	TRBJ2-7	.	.	TGTGCCAGCAGCCAAGTGGTAGCCTCCTACGAGCAGTACTTC	CASSQVVASYEQYF
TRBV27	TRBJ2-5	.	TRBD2	TGTGCCAGCAGTTCCCCTGGGAGGGGAGTGGAGACCCAGTACTTC	CASSSPGRGVETQYF
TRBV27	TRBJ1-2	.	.	TGTGCCAGCAGTTTAATGGCAGGGATCTATGGCTACACCTTC	CASSLMAGIYGYTF
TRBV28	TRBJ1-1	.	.	TGTGCCAGCAGTCTAGACCCCGCAGGGCCTAACACTGAAGCTTTCTTT	CASSLDPAGPNTEAFF
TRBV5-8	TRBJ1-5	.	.	TGTGCCAGCAGCCTCGCGGTAGGGGTCGGGCCCCAGCATTTT	CASSLAVGVGPQHF
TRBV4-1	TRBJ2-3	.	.	TGCGCCAGCAGCCCCCGTGAGGCCACAGATACGCAGTATTTT	CASSPREATDTQYF
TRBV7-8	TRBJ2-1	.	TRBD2	TGTGCCAGCAGCGCAGGACTAGCGGGGGGCGAAGATTACAATGAGCAGTTCTTC	CASSAGLAGGEDYNEQFF
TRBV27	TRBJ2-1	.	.	TGTGCCAGCAGAGGACCAAGCGGTTCCTACAATGAGCAGTTCTTC	CASRGPSGSYNEQFF
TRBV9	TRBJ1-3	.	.	TGTGCCAGCAGCGTAGGTCCGTCTGGAAACACCATATATTTT	CASSVGPSGNTIYF
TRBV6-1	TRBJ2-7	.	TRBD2	TGTGCCAGCAGTGACTGGAGGGGAGGGGAGCAGTACTTC	CASSDWRGGEQYF
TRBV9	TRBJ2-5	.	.	TGTGCCAGCAGCGTAGACCCCGGGGAGACCCAGTACTTC	CASSVDPGETQYF
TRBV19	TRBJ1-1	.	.	TGTGCCAGTAGTATAGGAGGTGTGAACACTGAAGCTTTCTTT	CASSIGGVNTEAFF
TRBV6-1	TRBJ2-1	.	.	TGTGCCAGCAGTGAAATTTTGCAGGGGCGTGAGCAGTTCTTC	CASSEILQGREQFF
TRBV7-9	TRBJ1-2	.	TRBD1	TGTGCCAGCAGCTTATGGAGAGAACAGGGGGCAGTAGGCTACACCTTC	CASSLWREQGAVGYTF
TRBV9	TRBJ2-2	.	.	TGTGCCAGCTCAGGCCTTAGCGTTACCGGGGAGCTGTTTTTT	CASSGLSVTGELFF
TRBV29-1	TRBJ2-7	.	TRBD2	TGCAGCGTTGGCCTAGCGGGGAACTCCTACGAGCAGTACTTC	CSVGLAGNSYEQYF
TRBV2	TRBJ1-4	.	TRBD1	TGTGCCAGCAGGTACCTAGGACAGGGTAATGAAAAACTGTTTTTT	CASRYLGQGNEKLFF
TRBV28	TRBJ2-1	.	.	TGTGCCAGCAGTTTAACAGAATACAATGAGCAGTTCTTC	CASSLTEYNEQFF
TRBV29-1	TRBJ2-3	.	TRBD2	TGCAGCGTTGAAGGATTGACTAGCGGGAGCACAGATACGCAGTATTTT	CSVEGLTSGSTDTQYF
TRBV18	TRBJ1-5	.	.	TGTGCCAGCTCACCCGAGCATACAGGCAATCAGCCCCAGCATTTT	CASSPEHTGNQPQHF
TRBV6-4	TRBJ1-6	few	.	TGTGCCAGCAGTGACTCGAGCGGGGGCGGCTCACCCCTCCACTTT	CASSDSSGGGSPLHF
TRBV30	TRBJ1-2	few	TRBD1	TGTGCCTGTCCTGGACAGGGAAACTATGGCTACACCTTC	CACPGQGNYGYTF
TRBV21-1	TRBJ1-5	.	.	TGTGCCAGCGGAGACCGGGACAGCCGCTATAGCAATCAGCCCCAGCATTTT	CASGDRDSRYSNQPQHF
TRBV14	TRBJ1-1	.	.	TGTGCCAGCAGCCCCCACACAGGGAACACTGAAGCTTTCTTT	CASSPHTGNTEAFF
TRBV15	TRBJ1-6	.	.	TGTGCCACCAGCAGAGATGGCGCAGGTAATAATTCACCCCTCCACTTT	CATSRDGAGNNSPLHF
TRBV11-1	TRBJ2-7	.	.	TGTGCCAGCAGCCCTCGTTCAGGGTACGAGCAGTACTTC	CASSPRSGYEQYF
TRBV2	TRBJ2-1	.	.	TGTGCCAGCAGTGAGAGAGTAAGGGGCGAGGTGGGGTTCTTC	CASSERVRGEVGFF
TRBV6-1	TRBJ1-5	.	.	TGTGCCAGCAGTGGAAGGGGGGGTGGCAATCAGCCCCAGCATTTT	CASSGRGGGNQPQHF
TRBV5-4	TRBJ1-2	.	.	TGTGCCAGCAGCTTGGACAGTATGAACTATGGCTACACCTTC	CASSLDSMNYGYTF
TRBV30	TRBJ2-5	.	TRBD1	TGTGCCTGGGCCGGGACAGCCCTTACGAAGACCCAGTACTTC	CAWAGTALTKTQYF
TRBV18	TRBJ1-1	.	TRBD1	TGTGCCAGCTCACTACCGGGACAGCCGTGGACTGAAGCTTTCTTT	CASSLPGQPWTEAFF